Listed here are 30 T cell receptor beta chains from one sample, sequenced in a study of Graves' ophthalmopathy and Graves' hyperthyroidism. Scientists amplified the TCR beta CDR3 regions from RNA transcripts. A first-round RT-PCR used HTBI primers, followed by a second-round multiplex PCR. TCRdb processed the multiplex PCR reads anew with MiXCR; each CDR3 protein has one entry. The table shows about 57,000 distinct CDR3 sequences, with about half occurring only once. Sequenced: peripheral blood. The receptor set was obtained from an adult woman with Graves' ophthalmopathy.

By sample fraction, this clonotype is medium-sized (0.01 to 0.1%). The V gene is TRBV7-2, the J gene TRBJ2-3; D remains ambiguous. Between the trimmed V and J ends, which lost 4 bases and 2 bases, there was a span of 13 bases. The CDR3 extends over 15 amino acids. Germline CDR1 reads SGHTA; CDR2 reads FQGNSA. CDR3 loop: CASSSGRLPTDTQYF. The CDR3 region has the DNA TGTGCCAGCAGCTCCGGACGCCTACCCACAGATACGCAGTATTTT.

This sequence joins TRBV20-1 and TRBJ2-7; D not certain. The CDR3 runs to 13 residues. V was cut by 1 base and J by 0 bases, with 7 bases left in between. Germline-derived CDR1 and CDR2 are DFQATT and SNEGSKA (reference sequence). CDR3 sequence reads: CSARVPNSYEQYF. DNA for the CDR3: TGCAGTGCTAGAGTCCCTAACTCCTACGAGCAGTACTTC.

This rearrangement joins TRBV5-1 to TRBJ2-1; 8 nucleotides match TRBD1. Germline V gene lookup returns CDR1 SGHRS and CDR2 YFSETQ. The CDR3 runs 14 residues. CDR3: CVNSGQGLVNEQFF. CDR3 in DNA: TGCGTCAACAGCGGACAGGGTTTGGTCAATGAGCAGTTCTTC.

The chain has TRBV7-2 and TRBJ2-7; 10 nucleotides match TRBD1. The germline CDR1 and CDR2 sequences are SGHTA and FQGNSA. V lost 4 bases to trimming and J lost 4 bases; unmatched junction nucleotides: 7. CDR3 size: 15 residues. The CDR3 nucleotides are TGTGCCAGCAGCTCCCGGACAGGGGGGAAATACGAGCAGTACTTC. This sequence encodes CASSSRTGGKYEQYF.

This clonotype is deemed medium-sized (0.01 to 0.1%). This chain connects TRBV10-3 to TRBJ2-5, with D possibly TRBD1 on 5 matching bases. This CDR3 is 13 amino acids long. Between the trimmed V and J ends, which lost 2 bases and 2 bases, there was a span of 6 bases. Germline CDR1 is ENHRY and CDR2 is SYGVKD. DNA of the CDR3: TGTGCCATCAGTGAGGGACAACAAGAGACCCAGTACTTC. It codes for CAISEGQQETQYF.

This clonotype was detected ten times or more. J is TRBJ2-4 and V is TRBV4-2; TRBD2 agrees at 7 bases. The ends lost 0 bases at V and 9 bases at J; junction bases unmatched: 2. This CDR3 comprises 13 residues. The germline V gene has CDR1 LGHNA and CDR2 YNFKEQ. The CDR3 region is CASSQEGGSIQYF. As DNA, the CDR3 is TGTGCCAGCAGCCAAGAGGGGGGGAGCATTCAGTACTTC.

This clonotype showed up just a few times. The chain couples TRBV19 to TRBJ1-2, with TRBD1 as a possible D gene (6 bases). Germline assignment: CDR1 LNHDA and CDR2 SQIVND (reference sequence). The CDR3 covers 13 residues. V was pared by 5 bases and J by 5 bases, with 12 bases between. The CDR3 coding sequence is TGTGCCAGTAGTGGAACAGGGAAGTATGGCTACACCTTC. Amino acid sequence: CASSGTGKYGYTF.

CDR3: CASSLATGEGYTF. The DNA of the CDR3 is TGTGCCAGCAGTTTAGCGACAGGGGAAGGCTACACCTTC. The gene calls are TRBV28 and TRBJ1-2, with 8 bases lining up with TRBD1. Per germline, CDR1 MDHEN and CDR2 SYDVKM. The CDR3 extends over 13 amino acids. J lost 8 bases, V lost 2 bases, and 4 bases had no gene match.

In this sample, this clonotype turned up many times. The genes are TRBV30 and TRBJ2-7, with D perhaps matching TRBD2 (5 bases). Germline values: CDR1 GTSNPN, CDR2 SVGIG (reference sequence). Trimming cost V 0 bases and J 2 bases, with 14 bases left between them. This CDR3 spans 15 amino acids. The CDR3 DNA is TGTGCCTGGAGTGTACCGCGGGCGCTAACCTACGAGCAGTACTTC. Translating it yields CAWSVPRALTYEQYF.

Concerning this clonotype itself: An end of the junction does not agree with germline; a read error may underlie this. The V gene is TRBV10-1, the J gene TRBJ2-5; TRBD1 is a possible D gene (6 bases). This CDR3 contains 10 residues. Germline CDR1 and CDR2: WNHNN and SYGVQD (reference sequence). The CDR3 here is CEGVQETQYF. The CDR3 bases are TGTGAGGGGGTACAAGAGACCCAGTACTTC.

At least ten counts were recorded for this clonotype. The chain carries TRBV6-6 and TRBJ1-6, with TRBD1 matching over 7 bases. V lost 6 bases, J lost 5 bases, and 4 bases stayed unmatched. Per the germline V gene, CDR1 is MNHNY and CDR2 is SVGAGI (reference sequence). The length of the CDR3 is 14 residues. The CDR3 spells CASRTGRNNSPLHF. CDR3 sequence (DNA): TGTGCCAGCAGGACAGGGCGGAATAATTCACCCCTCCACTTT.

The chain joins TRBV7-9 to TRBJ1-2; 12 nucleotides line up with TRBD1. With V trimmed by 3 bases and J by 8 bases, 7 bases remained unmatched. The CDR3 has 15 amino acids. CDR1 and CDR2 from the germline V gene are SEHNR and FQNEAQ (reference sequence). The CDR3 reads CASSLRDRGHRGYTF. DNA for the CDR3: TGTGCCAGCAGCTTGAGGGACAGGGGGCATCGAGGCTACACCTTC.

This clonotype was counted many times. The chain uses TRBV11-2 and TRBJ2-7; a possible D gene is TRBD2 (6 bases). Germline V lookup: CDR1 SGHAT, CDR2 FQNNGV. CDR3 size: 16 residues. Between the trimmed V and J ends, which lost 1 base and 3 bases, there was a span of 16 bases. The CDR3: CASSLVGLHGHYEQYF. In DNA form, the CDR3 reads TGTGCCAGCAGCTTAGTGGGACTCCATGGACACTACGAGCAGTACTTC.

In DNA, the CDR3 is TGTGCCACCAGTGATTCGACCACAAGGGAGACCCAGTACTTC. The encoded protein is CATSDSTTRETQYF. J is TRBJ2-5 and V is TRBV24-1; no clear D. The germline gives CDR1 KGHDR, CDR2 SFDVKD. CDR3 length equals 14 residues. Deletions cut 2 bases from V and 5 bases from J, with 11 bases between.

This chain links TRBV4-2 with TRBJ2-5, with 9 bases fitting TRBD2. Germline V CDR1 and CDR2: LGHNA, YNFKEQ. V was pared by 0 bases and J by 5 bases, with 4 bases of the junction left unmatched. The CDR3 is 15 amino acids. The CDR3 is CASSQERGGQETQYF. CDR3 sequence (DNA): TGTGCCAGCAGCCAAGAGCGGGGGGGACAGGAGACCCAGTACTTC.

This clonotype occurred many times. This chain links TRBV28 with TRBJ2-7, with D uncertain. The V gene's germline CDR1 is MDHEN and CDR2 SYDVKM. With 5 bases removed from V and 9 bases from J, the gap between germline ends came to 17 bases. This CDR3 contains 13 residues. In nucleotides, the CDR3 is TGTGCCAGCAGTGCCCCCCCCCACCTGGGGCAGTACTTC. Translated: CASSAPPHLGQYF.

This clonotype was counted ten times or more. The conserved final phenylalanine or tryptophan is absent from the CDR3, which likely points to a read error. The rearrangement uses TRBV7-2 and TRBJ2-5, with TRBD2 matching 8 bases. Germline values: CDR1 SGHTA, CDR2 FQGNSA. The junction had 11 bases not matched to a gene; V was cut back by 3 bases and J by 5 bases. This CDR3 contains 16 residues. In nucleotides, the CDR3 is TGTGCCAGCAGCTTTAGCGGGATAAGAACAGGGGAGACCCAGTACCTC. This gives the protein CASSFSGIRTGETQYL.

V usage is TRBV28 and J usage is TRBJ1-2; D is uncertain. The germline CDR1 and CDR2 sequences are MDHEN and SYDVKM. The CDR3 loop spans 13 amino acids. Trimming removed 5 bases from V and 3 bases from J, with 10 bases in between. DNA for the CDR3: TGTGCCAGCAGTGAAGTCGTATACTATGGCTACACCTTC. Protein: CASSEVVYYGYTF.

This chain joins TRBV7-6 and TRBJ2-7; a possible D gene is TRBD2 (5 bases). Germline values: CDR1 SGHVS, CDR2 FNYEAQ. This CDR3 comprises 15 residues. The V and J ends lost 0 bases and 3 bases respectively, with 12 bases between them. The CDR3 DNA is TGTGCCAGCAGCTTAGCGCCCCGTGGGAGCTACGAGCAGTACTTC. Protein product: CASSLAPRGSYEQYF.

At least ten counts were recorded for this clonotype. The gene calls are TRBV7-9 and TRBJ2-2; TRBD1 agrees at 8 bases. V shed 10 bases and J 4 bases; nucleotides not matched to a gene: 11. CDR3 length equals 15 residues. Looked up from germline, CDR1 is SEHNR and CDR2 is FQNEAQ (reference sequence). This CDR3 is CAIWGRGRGTGELFF. The CDR3 region has the DNA TGTGCCATATGGGGCAGGGGGCGAGGCACCGGGGAGCTGTTTTTT.

The gene calls are TRBV7-2 and TRBJ2-3; 10 bases align to TRBD2. The trim removed 6 bases at V and 3 bases at J, leaving 12 bases unmatched. This CDR3 has 17 residues. Germline V lookup: CDR1 SGHTA, CDR2 FQGNSA. The CDR3 DNA sequence: TGTGCCAGCAGATTCCTAGCTGGGACTAGCGAAACAGATACGCAGTATTTT. This sequence encodes CASRFLAGTSETDTQYF.

This clonotype was recorded many times. The CDR3 DNA reads TGCGCCAGCAGCGACCGGACAGGGGATAATCAGCCCCAGCATTTT. Its translation: CASSDRTGDNQPQHF. The V call is TRBV4-3, the J call TRBJ1-5; 9 bases are a match to TRBD1. Per germline, CDR1 LGHNA and CDR2 YSLEER. There are 15 residues in the CDR3. The trim removed 5 bases at V and 4 bases at J, leaving 6 bases unmatched.

This clonotype was counted ten times or more. This chain joins TRBV5-8 and TRBJ2-7; the D is unclear. This CDR3 is 13 amino acids long. Germline assignment: CDR1 SGHTS and CDR2 YDEGEE. Trimming shortened V by 1 base and J by 6 bases, and 11 bases separated the two germline ends. In nucleotides, the CDR3 is TGTGCCAGCAGCTTGTTGGCCACCCCCGAGCAGTACTTC. Translated: CASSLLATPEQYF. The full variable domain, its missing parts supplied by reference TRBV5-8 and TRBJ2-7, is EAGVTQSPTHLIKTRGQQATLRCSPISGHTSVYWYQQALGLGLQFLLWYDEGEERNRGNFPPRFSGRQFPNYSSELNVNALELEDSALYLCASSLLATPEQYFGPGTRLTVT.

V gene TRBV15 combines with J gene TRBJ2-7; D call uncertain. The CDR3 has 14 residues. Germline loops: CDR1 LNHNV, CDR2 YYDKDF (reference sequence). V shed 0 bases and J shed 6 bases, with 12 bases lying between them. The DNA of the CDR3 is TGTGCCACCAGCAGAGAAGTGGGGATAAGCGAGCAGTACTTC. Protein product: CATSREVGISEQYF.

This clonotype was seen repeatedly, ten times or more. V is TRBV7-2 and J is TRBJ2-5; D is uncertain. The length of the CDR3 is 13 residues. Trimming shortened V by 2 bases and J by 1 base, and 5 bases separated the two germline ends. Per germline, CDR1 SGHTA and CDR2 FQGNSA. The CDR3 protein is CASSLTVQETQYF. For the CDR3, the DNA is TGTGCCAGCAGCTTAACAGTCCAAGAGACCCAGTACTTC.

Turning to this clonotype: The junction departs from germline at one end; a sequencing error may be responsible. As DNA, the CDR3 is TGTGCTAGCAGCTTAGCGGCGGGGGGGGACCAGCAGTTCTTC. It codes for CASSLAAGGDQQFF. V is TRBV7-7 and J is TRBJ2-1, with 9 bases that match TRBD2. This CDR3 is built from 14 residues. Per the germline V gene, CDR1 is SSHAT and CDR2 is FNYEAQ (reference sequence).

V usage is TRBV15 and J usage is TRBJ1-1; 8 nucleotides line up with TRBD1. CDR3 length equals 16 residues. V was clipped by 1 base and J by 4 bases; unmatched bases: 8. Germline V gene data show CDR1 as LNHNV and CDR2 as YYDKDF (reference sequence). The CDR3 loop reads CATSRGTGTIGTEAFF. The CDR3, as DNA: TGTGCCACCAGCAGAGGGACAGGGACTATAGGCACTGAAGCTTTCTTT. Looking up the rest from reference TRBV15 and TRBJ1-1 gives the full variable domain: DAMVIQNPRYQVTQFGKPVTLSCSQTLNHNVMYWYQQKSSQAPKLLFHYYDKDFNNEADTPDNFQSRRPNTSFCFLDIRSPGLGDTAMYLCATSRGTGTIGTEAFFGQGTRLTVV.

The chain combines TRBV24-1 with TRBJ2-1; D might be TRBD2 (9 bases). The ends were cut back, 5 bases at V and 8 bases at J, with 18 bases in the middle. The CDR3 covers 15 residues. The germline CDR1 and CDR2 sequences are KGHDR and SFDVKD. CDR3 sequence reads: CATSVDRGLADEQFF. Written as DNA, the CDR3 is TGTGCCACCAGTGTTGACAGGGGACTAGCCGATGAGCAGTTCTTC.

Many counts were recorded for this clonotype. This chain connects TRBV24-1 to TRBJ2-2; 8 positions match TRBD1. CDR1 and CDR2 from the germline V gene are KGHDR and SFDVKD. The CDR3 is 17 amino acids. V gave up 0 bases and J gave up 5 bases; unmatched junction bases: 7. The CDR3 region has the DNA TGTGCCACCAGTGATTTGTCAGGGGGCGCGGGGACCGGGGAGCTGTTTTTT. Translation: CATSDLSGGAGTGELFF.

The V call is TRBV2, the J call TRBJ2-1, with D perhaps matching TRBD1 (7 bases). Trimming removed 11 bases from V and 10 bases from J, with 15 bases in between. CDR1 is SNHLY and CDR2 is FYNNEI in the germline V gene. The CDR3 sequence is 11 residues long. CDR3 loop: CAGGTDQEQFF. Written as DNA, the CDR3 is TGTGCCGGAGGGACAGATCAAGAGCAGTTCTTC. Full variable domain (remainder filled in from reference TRBV2 and TRBJ2-1): EPEVTQTPSHQVTQMGQEVILRCVPISNHLYFYWYRQILGQKVEFLVSFYNNEISEKSEIFDDQFSVERPDGSNFTLKIRSTKLEDSAMYFCAGGTDQEQFFGPGTRLTVL.